This record looks at one T cell receptor beta chain sequence and its context. CDR1 and CDR2 from the germline V gene are LGHDT and YNNKEL (reference sequence). The CDR3 is 16 amino acids. The J segment lost 8 bases and the V segment lost 8 bases, leaving 20 bases of the junction unmatched. Profiling relied on immunoSEQ multiplex PCR, and the TCRdb table lists in-frame clones only, not all of them. The sample lists 98,000 or so clones; less than 90% were seen once. The entry originates in a study of blood T cell repertoires in COVID-19. Across the whole study: T cells, B-cell-depleted T cells, or PBMCs supplied cDNA or gDNA.

This clonotype was sampled from a human donor in a cohort sampled during active COVID-19. The chain carries TRBV3-1 (or the pseudogene TRBV3-2) and TRBJ2-5; 7 positions match TRBD2. Source material: peripheral blood. This CDR3 reads CASDRGLASGRDTQYF. DNA of the CDR3: TGTGCCAGCGACCGGGGGTTGGCTAGCGGTAGGGACACCCAGTACTTC.